This T cell receptor beta chain comes out of a study of early T cells in non-severe SARS-CoV-2 infection. At the level of the study: Bulk RNA from unsorted whole blood was sequenced; chains were unpaired.

This clonotype was counted between two and nine times. Its antigen is not known. The CDR3 contains 11 residues. Germline lookup yields CDR1 LGHDT and CDR2 YNNKEL (reference sequence). V shed 2 bases and J shed 6 bases, with 3 bases lying between them. TCRdb ran MiXCR on the 5' RACE reads and lists one entry per CDR3 protein. The data contain around 82,000 distinct CDR3 sequences, roughly 15% of them singletons. Study-wide findings and caveats: Using VDJdb, the matching emphasized anti-spike CD8 responses while missing private and CD4 specificities.

Sequenced material: whole blood. This receptor was obtained from an adult who was a healthcare worker with PCR-confirmed SARS-CoV-2 infection or an uninfected control (not recorded which). The gene calls are TRBV3-1 and TRBJ2-3, with unresolved D. The CDR3 here is CASSQIDTQYF. For the CDR3, the DNA is TGTGCCAGCAGCCAAATCGATACGCAGTATTTT.